The 9 T cell receptor beta chains below were found in one sample sequenced in a study of CD8 T cells in Susac syndrome. RNA, at about 0.45 to 1 ug, was reverse transcribed with random hexamers. TCRdb reanalysed the immunoSEQ multiplex PCR reads using MiXCR and keeps one entry per CDR3 protein. The sample has more than 150,000 distinct CDR3 sequences, around 95% seen once. The sequenced material came from CD4+ T cells from PBMCs. The receptors here all came from a human donor in good health.

The V and J genes are TRBV20-1 and TRBJ2-2, with 8 bases lining up with TRBD1. Germline-derived CDR1 and CDR2 are DFQATT and SNEGSKA (reference sequence). This CDR3 spans 15 amino acids. Trimming cost V 3 bases and J 5 bases; bases outside gene matches: 8. The CDR3 here is CSAREQGARTGELFF. The CDR3 coding sequence is TGCAGTGCTAGGGAGCAGGGGGCGAGAACCGGGGAGCTGTTTTTT.

This chain connects TRBV7-2 to TRBJ2-3; 9 positions agree with TRBD2. V lost 2 bases to trimming and J lost 5 bases; unmatched junction nucleotides: 8. This CDR3 contains 16 residues. Germline-derived CDR1 and CDR2 are SGHTA and FQGNSA. This chain's CDR3 is CASSLRAGGQVDTQYF. The CDR3 DNA sequence: TGTGCCAGCAGCTTAAGGGCGGGGGGGCAGGTAGATACGCAGTATTTT.

The chain couples TRBV12-3 or TRBV12-4 to TRBJ2-3; D not certain. The CDR3 extends over 14 amino acids. Trimming took 5 bases from V and 5 from J, leaving 14 bases between them. The CDR3 DNA reads TGTGCCAGCAGTCCCTACCTATCGGGAGATACGCAGTATTTT. Protein sequence: CASSPYLSGDTQYF.

This rearrangement joins TRBV7-2 to TRBJ2-6, with D tentatively TRBD1 (5 bases). Germline values: CDR1 SGHTA, CDR2 FQGNSA. CDR3 size: 17 residues. Trimming took off 6 bases at V and 0 bases at J, with 15 bases between the two ends. This CDR3 is CASRVNRRLSGANVLTF. The CDR3 DNA follows: TGTGCCAGCAGGGTGAACAGGAGACTCTCTGGGGCCAACGTCCTGACTTTC.

J is TRBJ2-2 and V is TRBV9; D possibly uses TRBD1 or TRBD2 (6 bases each). Trimming took 0 bases from V and 1 from J, leaving 10 bases between them. This CDR3 has 16 amino acids. Germline CDR1 SGDLS, CDR2 YYNGEE. CDR3: CASSVEGGLNTGELFF. In nucleotides, the CDR3 is TGTGCCAGCAGCGTAGAGGGGGGATTGAACACCGGGGAGCTGTTTTTT.

This chain connects TRBV9 to TRBJ2-3; 12 nucleotides agree with TRBD2. Germline trimming cut 0 bases from V and 4 bases from J; bases unmatched to any gene: 3. The CDR3 extends over 16 amino acids. Germline CDR1 SGDLS, CDR2 YYNGEE. CDR3 in amino acids: CASSVALAGGADTQYF. The CDR3 region has the DNA TGTGCCAGCAGCGTAGCACTAGCGGGGGGTGCAGATACGCAGTATTTT. The full variable domain, rest sourced from reference TRBV9 and TRBJ2-3, is DSGVTQTPKHLITATGQRVTLRCSPRSGDLSVYWYQQSLDQGLQFLIQYYNGEERAKGNILERFSAQQFPDLHSELNLSSLELGDSALYFCASSVALAGGADTQYFGPGTRLTVL.

CDR3 region: CASEPPGPYGYTF. DNA for the CDR3: TGCGCCAGCGAGCCCCCCGGGCCCTATGGCTACACCTTC. The V call is TRBV23-1, the J call TRBJ1-2, with D unresolved. TRBV23-1 is an open reading frame whose function is uncertain. The CDR3 sequence is 13 residues long. The V and J ends lost 8 bases and 4 bases respectively, with 14 bases between them.

The V gene is TRBV27, the J gene TRBJ2-5; the D gene is possibly TRBD2 (5 bases). The germline V gene encodes CDR1 MNHEY and CDR2 SMNVEV (reference sequence). The CDR3 length is 13 residues. The V end lost 5 bases, the J end lost 3 bases, and 10 bases lay between the germline ends. CDR3 in amino acids: CASSPRSEETQYF. CDR3 DNA: TGTGCCAGCAGTCCCCGTAGCGAAGAGACCCAGTACTTC.

The chain links TRBV4-2 to TRBJ2-7; weak D call: TRBD1 (6 bases). V lost 1 base and J 7 bases, leaving 11 bases between the germline ends. The germline V gene encodes CDR1 LGHNA and CDR2 YNFKEQ. CDR3 length: 13 residues. CDR3 sequence reads: CASSQATGREQYF. The CDR3 region has the DNA TGTGCCAGCAGCCAAGCAACAGGGAGAGAGCAGTACTTC.